This T cell receptor beta chain was found in a study of shared clonotypes between healthy human individuals. Study details: There were three CD4 naive, three CD4 memory, two CD8 naive and one CD8 memory plates per donor.

Details on this clone: What it binds is unknown. Other DNA variants within this sample encode the same CDR3.

The assay was carried out at the deep level. The data were produced by immunoSEQ multiplex PCR, yet TCRdb's version contains in-frame clones alone and is incomplete. The table has about 1.1 million clones, roughly 80% seen once. Findings and caveats of the study: Compared with clonotypes that all four donors shared, non-shared clonotypes had lower generation probabilities. Clonotype sharing across a few donors was observed for about 4.8% of naive CD4 clonotypes.

The V and J ends lost 0 bases and 7 bases, in that order; junction bases with no gene match: 7. This CDR3 spans 16 amino acids. Germline V lookup: CDR1 MNHNY, CDR2 SVGAGI (reference sequence). This receptor was identified in a man aged 18 to 30 in good health. Some clones in this sample may be carry-over from other donors' samples. Sequenced material: memory CD4+ T cells from PBMCs. Regarding subset: CD45RA-negative fraction. This sequence joins TRBV6-6 and TRBJ2-2, with TRBD2 matching over 8 bases. The CDR3 is CASSYSRGLGGGELFF. In DNA form, the CDR3 reads TGTGCCAGCAGTTACTCGAGGGGACTAGGAGGCGGGGAGCTGTTTTTT.